Each of the 4 T cell receptor beta chains below was sequenced from the same sample in a study of monozygotic twins with cystic fibrosis. Here immunoSEQ multiplex PCR was the method, and the copy in TCRdb shows in-frame clones only, minus some. The sample carries roughly 25,000 clones, 96% recorded once. Sequenced sample: blood. Receptors originate from a girl aged 2-15 years with cystic fibrosis.

The chain uses TRBV19 and TRBJ2-2; D possibly uses TRBD1 or TRBD2 (6 bases each). The V gene lost 7 bases and the J gene lost 0 bases, with 12 bases spanning the gap. The germline V gene has CDR1 LNHDA and CDR2 SQIVND (reference sequence). The CDR3 consists of 15 residues. In DNA form, the CDR3 reads TGTGCCAGTAAAGGGGGGACCGCGAACACCGGGGAGCTGTTTTTT. Protein sequence: CASKGGTANTGELFF.

The sample holds one count of this clone. This chain connects TRBV7-9 to TRBJ1-1; D is undetermined. The CDR3 is 12 amino acids. Trimming pared 3 bases from V and 5 bases from J, leaving 7 bases between. Germline lookup yields CDR1 SEHNR and CDR2 FQNEAQ (reference sequence). CDR3 loop: CASSFRETEAFF. CDR3 bases: TGTGCCAGCAGCTTTCGGGAGACTGAAGCTTTCTTT.

This sequence joins TRBV2 and TRBJ1-1, with D perhaps TRBD1 (6 bases). The V end lost 3 bases, the J end lost 1 base, and 12 bases lay between the germline ends. This CDR3 is 15 amino acids long. Per the germline V gene, CDR1 is SNHLY and CDR2 is FYNNEI. CDR3 sequence: CASSDPGQPNTEAFF. CDR3 nucleotides: TGTGCCAGCAGTGACCCGGGACAACCGAACACTGAAGCTTTCTTT.

To note about this clone: The junction differs from germline at one of its ends, possibly a read error. CDR3 in amino acids: CASTLGQGISGYTF. The CDR3 DNA reads as TGTGCCAGCACCTTGGGACAGGGAATAAGTGGCTACACCTTC. The V and J genes are TRBV5-4 and TRBJ1-2; TRBD1 matches 9 bases. CDR3 length: 14 amino acids. Germline loops: CDR1 SGHNT, CDR2 YYREEE (reference sequence).